This T cell receptor (beta chain) was captured by sequencing in a study of neurological immune-mediated disorders. TCRdb reprocessed the 5' RACE reads via MiXCR and lists one record per CDR3 protein. The data contain 70,000 to 95,000 distinct CDR3 sequences, around 14% of them singletons. Specified time point: longitudinal time-point 2. This clonotype was counted ten times or more. The CDR3 runs to 14 residues. V lost 5 bases, J lost 4 bases, and 8 bases stayed unmatched. The germline V gene encodes CDR1 DFQATT and CDR2 SNEGSKA (reference sequence). Sequencing used PBMCs. This receptor was obtained from a female donor with HTLV-1-associated myelopathy (HAM/TSP). The V and J genes are TRBV20-1 and TRBJ2-7, with 10 nucleotides matching TRBD1. The CDR3 sequence is CSAYTGQGSYEQYF. CDR3 nucleotides: TGCAGTGCTTACACGGGACAGGGGTCGTACGAGCAGTACTTC.